The source of this T cell receptor (beta chain) is a study of PD-L1 blockade in urothelial cancer. Study-wide context: It was around 2014 that patients started atezolizumab at 1,200 mg intravenously every 3 weeks. Male patients with bladder-origin urothelial cancer numbered about nine tenths of the roughly 29. Blood yielded a median of approximately 130,000 T cells per sample. Investigators checked blood 3 weeks (second dose) and 6 weeks after treatment start.

The protocol was immunoSEQ multiplex PCR, while the TCRdb copy is restricted to in-frame clones and leaves out a portion. The table shows around 120,000 clones, with about 85% occurring only once. The CDR3 is made up of 13 amino acids. V lost 9 bases, J lost 1 base, and 3 bases stayed unmatched. Germline lookup yields CDR1 MNHNS and CDR2 SASEGT. This sequence originates from a man aged 50 to 59 with urothelial cancer. Material: PBMCs, obtained around atezolizumab (anti-PD-L1) treatment. The V and J genes are TRBV6-1 and TRBJ1-5; 7 nucleotides agree with TRBD1. The chain's CDR3 is CASKTGSNQPQHF. The CDR3 DNA follows: TGTGCCAGTAAGACAGGGAGCAATCAGCCCCAGCATTTT.